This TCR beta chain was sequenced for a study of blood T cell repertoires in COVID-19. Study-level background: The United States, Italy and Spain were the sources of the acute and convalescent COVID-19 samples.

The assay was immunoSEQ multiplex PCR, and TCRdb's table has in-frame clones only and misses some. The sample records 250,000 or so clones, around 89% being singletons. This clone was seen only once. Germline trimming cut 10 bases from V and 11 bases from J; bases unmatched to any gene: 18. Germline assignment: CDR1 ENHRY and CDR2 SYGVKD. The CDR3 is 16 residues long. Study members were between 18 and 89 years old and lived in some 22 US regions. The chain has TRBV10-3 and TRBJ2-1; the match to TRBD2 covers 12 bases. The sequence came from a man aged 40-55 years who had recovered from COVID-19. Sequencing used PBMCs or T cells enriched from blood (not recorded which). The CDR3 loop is CATRQRVRLAGAQQFF. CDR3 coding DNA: TGTGCCACGCGACAACGAGTGCGACTAGCGGGGGCCCAGCAGTTCTTC.